This T cell receptor (beta chain) was captured by sequencing in a study of T-cell memory formation after mild COVID-19. The wider study: Most TCR clusters belonged to a single donor. General observations from the study: Chiefly within CM and EM were the contracting CD4+ clones; CD8+ ones were within EMRA. Some SARS-CoV-2-responding clones were already detected in memory before infection.

MiXCR, run by TCRdb on the 5' RACE reads, gives a single entry per CDR3 protein. The sample lists about 290,000 distinct CDR3 sequences; 15% were seen once. This clonotype was seen only a few times. Its antigen is as yet unknown. V lost 2 bases and J lost 1, with 17 bases in between. Germline CDR1 reads LGHNT; CDR2 reads FRNRAP. The length of the CDR3 is 17 residues. The sequence was obtained from a young man who had mild COVID-19 (a few samples of this study predate the infection). Cell type and time point are not known. The sequenced material came from PBMCs or a T cell subset sorted from them (not recorded which). The J gene is TRBJ1-2, the V gene TRBV12-5; a possible D gene is TRBD1 (5 bases). The DNA for the CDR3 is TGTGCTAGTGGTTTGACCTTACGGGAGACAGATAACTATGGCTACACCTTC. This sequence encodes CASGLTLRETDNYGYTF.